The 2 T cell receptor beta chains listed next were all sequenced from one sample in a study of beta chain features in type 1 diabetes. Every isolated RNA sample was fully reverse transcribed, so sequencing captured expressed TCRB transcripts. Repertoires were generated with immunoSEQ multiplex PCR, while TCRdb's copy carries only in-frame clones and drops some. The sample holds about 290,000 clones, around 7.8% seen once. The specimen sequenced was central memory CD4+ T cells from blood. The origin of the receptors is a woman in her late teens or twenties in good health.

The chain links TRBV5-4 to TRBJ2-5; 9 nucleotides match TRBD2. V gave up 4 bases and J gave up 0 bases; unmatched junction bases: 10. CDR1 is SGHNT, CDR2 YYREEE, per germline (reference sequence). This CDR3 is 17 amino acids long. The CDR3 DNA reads TGTGCCAGCAGCCACACCGGGACTAGCAGGTACCAAGAGACCCAGTACTTC. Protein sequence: CASSHTGTSRYQETQYF.

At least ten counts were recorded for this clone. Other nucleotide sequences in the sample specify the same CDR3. CDR3 region: CASSTGSYEQYV. In nucleotides, the CDR3 is TGTGCCAGCAGTACGGGGTCCTACGAGCAGTACGTC. J is TRBJ2-7 and V is TRBV28; TRBD2 is a possible D gene (5 bases). Trimming left V 5 bases short and J 1 base short, with 6 bases between. This CDR3 region has 12 residues. CDR1 and CDR2 (germline): MDHEN, SYDVKM.